This TCR beta chain originates from a study of response to subunit inactivated influenza vaccine. General study points: Authors suggested that a seasonal influenza vaccination recruits few new T cells each time.

TCRdb passed the RT-PCR reads through MiXCR, listing each CDR3 protein once. The data hold about 190,000 distinct CDR3 sequences, with under 15% observed a single time. Note on this clonotype: No antigen is known for it.

Sequencing was performed on CD8+ T cells sorted from PBMCs, taken about 5 days after vaccination. The receptor's source is a middle-aged man who received an inactivated influenza vaccine.

This chain's CDR3 is CASSQERDNEQFF. In DNA, the CDR3 is TGCGCCAGCAGCCAAGAACGGGACAATGAGCAGTTCTTC. The chain carries TRBV4-1 and TRBJ2-1, with D unresolved. This CDR3 is built from 13 residues. V lost 0 bases and J lost 5, with 5 bases in between. In germline, CDR1 is MGHRA, CDR2 YSYEKL.